Shown below are 21 T cell receptor beta chains from a single sample sequenced in a study of T-cell reconstitution after alpha-beta-depleted transplantation in children. Researchers prepared the TCRbeta library using unique molecular identifiers, the study reports. TCRdb re-called the PCR reads through MiXCR, storing one row per CDR3 protein. The table includes approximately 120,000 distinct CDR3 sequences, about 9.9% detected once. The source material was PBMCs, mostly from graft donor cells, sampled 180 days after TCRalphabeta/CD19-depleted stem cell transplant. All receptors derive from a girl in the first two years of life who had a stem cell transplant for combined immunodeficiency, so the T cells may come from the graft donor.

This clonotype turned up a few times. The chain couples TRBV7-3 to TRBJ1-2; D perhaps matches TRBD1 (6 bases). Germline CDR1 and CDR2: SGHTA and FQGTGA. The CDR3 contains 17 residues. V was pared by 1 base and J by 7 bases, with 22 bases between. The CDR3 DNA reads as TGTGCCAGCAGCTTAAGTAGTGGGGGCAGGGAAGCCTCTGGCTACACCTTC. Protein product: CASSLSSGGREASGYTF.

This clonotype was seen a handful of times. The chain joins TRBV20-1 to TRBJ1-1; D is ambiguous. V dropped 6 bases and J dropped 4 bases, with 15 bases sitting between them. This CDR3 spans 13 amino acids. CDR1 and CDR2 (germline): DFQATT, SNEGSKA (reference sequence). The CDR3, as DNA: TGCAGTGCCCTGGGTTTTCTGGGCACTGAAGCTTTCTTT. Its translation is CSALGFLGTEAFF.

This clonotype was recorded at least ten times. V and J are TRBV27 and TRBJ2-7; the match to TRBD2 covers 7 bases. This CDR3 has 15 residues. The junction had 5 bases not matched to a gene; V was cut back by 0 bases and J by 3 bases. CDR1 is MNHEY, CDR2 SMNVEV, per germline (reference sequence). This CDR3 is CASSLSGRARYEQYF. The CDR3 DNA is TGTGCCAGCAGTTTATCGGGGAGGGCTCGCTACGAGCAGTACTTC.

This clonotype was recorded a few times. The V call is TRBV5-5, the J call TRBJ1-2; no reliable D call. Germline CDR1 SGHKS, CDR2 YYEKEE (reference sequence). V was shortened by 4 bases and J by 4 bases, with 14 bases between the two germline ends. The CDR3 totals 14 residues. The CDR3, as DNA: TGTGCCAGCAGCCCTACGGGGTGGGCCTATGGCTACACCTTC. This gives the protein CASSPTGWAYGYTF.

This rearrangement joins TRBV5-1 to TRBJ2-7; 7 positions agree with TRBD2. This CDR3 contains 15 residues. The germline V gene encodes CDR1 SGHRS and CDR2 YFSETQ. The trim removed 0 bases at V and 2 bases at J, leaving 5 bases unmatched. As DNA, the CDR3 is TGCGCCAGCAGCTTGGGGGCGACTAGCCCCTACGAGCAGTACTTC. Encoded protein: CASSLGATSPYEQYF. The entire variable domain, with the rest obtained from reference TRBV5-1 and TRBJ2-7, is as follows: KAGVTQTPRYLIKTRGQQVTLSCSPISGHRSVSWYQQTPGQGLQFLFEYFSETQRNKGNFPGRFSGRQFSNSRSEMNVSTLELGDSALYLCASSLGATSPYEQYFGPGTRLTVT.

This clonotype appeared many times. The chain combines TRBV7-3 with TRBJ2-1; D ambiguous. This CDR3 comprises 13 residues. The V and J ends lost 5 bases and 7 bases respectively, with 12 bases between them. From germline, CDR1 is SGHTA and CDR2 FQGTGA. The CDR3 sequence: CASSIDWTNEQFF. The CDR3 DNA sequence: TGTGCCAGCAGCATAGACTGGACGAATGAGCAGTTCTTC.

The chain joins TRBV7-9 to TRBJ2-7; D is unresolved. CDR1 and CDR2 from the germline V gene are SEHNR and FQNEAQ (reference sequence). Trimming took 1 base from V and 6 from J, leaving 7 bases between them. CDR3 length: 12 residues. For the CDR3, the DNA is TGTGCCAGCAGCTTAGTGGGCGCCGAGCAGTACTTC. As protein: CASSLVGAEQYF.

The chain uses TRBV12-3 or TRBV12-4 and TRBJ2-5, with D maybe TRBD1 (6 bases). The CDR3 is made up of 13 amino acids. The V and J ends lost 2 bases and 7 bases respectively, with 11 bases between them. The DNA of the CDR3 is TGTGCCAGCAGTTTACAGGGGCAGGGGACCCAGTACTTC. Amino acids: CASSLQGQGTQYF.

In its sample, this clonotype was seen a few times. The chain carries TRBV5-1 and TRBJ2-1, with 9 bases lining up with TRBD2. CDR3 length equals 17 residues. Germline-derived CDR1 and CDR2 are SGHRS and YFSETQ. The trim removed 2 bases at V and 4 bases at J, leaving 10 bases unmatched. The CDR3 DNA follows: TGCGCCAGCAGCTTTGAAATAGCGGGAGTAGGGTACAATGAGCAGTTCTTC. Its translation is CASSFEIAGVGYNEQFF.

The CDR3 loop reads CAIRDGTLHQPQHF. CDR3 coding DNA: TGTGCCATCAGAGACGGGACGTTACACCAGCCCCAGCATTTT. V is TRBV10-3 and J is TRBJ1-5, with D possibly matching TRBD1 (5 bases). V lost 6 bases and J 7 bases, leaving 16 bases between the germline ends. Germline V lookup: CDR1 ENHRY, CDR2 SYGVKD. CDR3 length equals 14 residues.

In the case of this clonotype: This clone may be a read error of a much larger clone one base away. The chain employs TRBV10-3 and TRBJ2-5, with unresolved D. Per germline, CDR1 ENHRY and CDR2 SYGVKD. V lost 1 base, J lost 3 bases, and 6 bases lay in between. The CDR3 is 13 amino acids. CDR3 residues: CAISELKEETQYF. The DNA for the CDR3 is TGTGCCATCAGTGAGTTAAAAGAAGAGACCCAGTACTTC.

The rearrangement links TRBV12-3 or TRBV12-4 to TRBJ2-1, with 10 bases aligning to TRBD1. The CDR3 loop spans 14 amino acids. V shed 5 bases, J shed 5 bases, and the junction held 3 bases outside the gene matches. The CDR3 sequence: CASSGTGAHNEQFF. CDR3 in DNA: TGTGCCAGCAGTGGGACAGGGGCCCACAATGAGCAGTTCTTC.

Concerning this clonotype: A single base separates this from a much larger clone, so it may be a read error. The V gene is TRBV5-6, the J gene TRBJ2-1; D might be TRBD1 (6 bases). The CDR3 has 13 amino acids. In germline, CDR1 is SGHDT, CDR2 YYEEEE. This CDR3 reads CAGSLDRSNEQFF. DNA for the CDR3: TGTGCCGGCAGCTTGGACAGATCCAATGAGCAGTTCTTC.

The genes are TRBV5-5 and TRBJ2-7; possible D gene TRBD1, 5 bases. CDR1 is SGHKS and CDR2 is YYEKEE in the germline V gene (reference sequence). The CDR3 length is 13 residues. Trimming removed 0 bases from V and 2 bases from J, with 6 bases in between. The CDR3 reads CASSLVTAYEQYF. In DNA form, the CDR3 reads TGTGCCAGCAGCTTGGTGACAGCCTACGAGCAGTACTTC.

Many counts were recorded for this clonotype. CDR3 residues: CASSPLDTEAFF. CDR3 in DNA: TGTGCCAGCAGCCCCCTAGACACTGAAGCTTTCTTT. The chain carries TRBV7-6 and TRBJ1-1, with D uncertain. Trimming removed 5 bases from V and 3 bases from J, with 7 bases in between. Germline assignment: CDR1 SGHVS and CDR2 FNYEAQ. CDR3 length: 12 residues.

This clonotype was seen only a few times. The chain links TRBV10-3 to TRBJ2-7, with D perhaps being TRBD1 or TRBD2 (5 bases each). The length of the CDR3 is 12 residues. The V gene's germline CDR1 is ENHRY and CDR2 SYGVKD. The V and J ends lost 8 bases and 3 bases respectively, with 11 bases between them. Written as DNA, the CDR3 is TGTGCCATCTGGGACGCCGGCTACGAGCAGTACTTC. It yields the protein CAIWDAGYEQYF.

This clonotype has just a few counts. J is TRBJ2-2 and V is TRBV11-3; D unresolved. Trimming pared 8 bases from V and 3 bases from J, leaving 13 bases between. Germline values: CDR1 SGHNT, CDR2 YENEEA. The CDR3 runs 14 residues. The CDR3 protein is CASSMFEYTGELFF. Written as DNA, the CDR3 is TGTGCCAGCTCGATGTTTGAGTACACCGGGGAGCTGTTTTTT.

In its sample, this clonotype was seen a few times. The chain recombines TRBV24-1 with TRBJ2-2; TRBD1 matches 8 bases. CDR1 and CDR2 (germline): KGHDR, SFDVKD. The CDR3 length is 20 residues. Trimming removed 6 bases from V and 1 base from J; junction bases left unmatched: 18. CDR3 nucleotide sequence: TGTGCCACCAGTACTGGAGCTAGACAGGGGCACCTCGTGAACACCGGGGAGCTGTTTTTT. It is translated as CATSTGARQGHLVNTGELFF.

The sample holds a few counts of this clonotype. J is TRBJ1-6 and V is TRBV30, with D uncertain. The V gene's germline CDR1 is GTSNPN and CDR2 SVGIG (reference sequence). The V end was cut by 0 bases, the J end by 7 bases, with 7 bases between. The CDR3 is 13 residues long. CDR3 residues: CAWSVLENSPLHF. CDR3 DNA: TGTGCCTGGAGTGTACTGGAGAATTCACCCCTCCACTTT.

The chain employs TRBV27 and TRBJ2-5; D perhaps matches TRBD1 (6 bases). The germline V and J ends were trimmed by 0 bases and 2 bases, with 22 bases remaining between them. CDR1 is MNHEY, CDR2 SMNVEV, per germline (reference sequence). The CDR3 extends over 19 amino acids. The CDR3 region has the DNA TGTGCCAGCAGTTTATCCCCGCCTTTTCTGACAGGCACGCAAGAGACCCAGTACTTC. This gives the protein CASSLSPPFLTGTQETQYF.

This chain uses TRBV7-3 with TRBJ2-3; maybe TRBD2 (5 bases). This CDR3 contains 13 residues. CDR1 and CDR2 from the germline V gene are SGHTA and FQGTGA. Trimming removed 4 bases from V and 4 bases from J, with 9 bases in between. The CDR3, as DNA: TGTGCCAGCAGCTCGACTACGGCAGATACGCAGTATTTT. Translated, it gives CASSSTTADTQYF.